This T cell receptor (beta chain) was sequenced during a study of blood T cell repertoires in COVID-19. Turning to the study itself: COVID-19 samples from acute and convalescent phases originated in the United States, Italy and Spain.

Methods used by the authors: Scientists estimated how many nucleated cells there were by amplifying reference gene primers. Data came from immunoSEQ multiplex PCR; TCRdb stores just in-frame clones and leaves some out. That table furnishes V, J and clone size, whereas the DNA furnished D and trimming. The sample lists around 130,000 clones; about 86% were seen once. V was clipped by 4 bases and J by 4 bases, with 11 bases between them. Germline V gene sequence: CDR1 MRHNA, CDR2 SNTAGT. This CDR3 spans 14 amino acids. This clone showed up just once. The receptor's source is a woman aged 45-59 years with acute or convalescent COVID-19. This rearrangement joins TRBV6-4 to TRBJ2-1; D perhaps matches TRBD1 (5 bases). Sequences were obtained from peripheral blood. The DNA for the CDR3 is TGTGCCAGCAGTGTAGGGGCGGAGTACAATGAGCAGTTCTTC. Translation: CASSVGAEYNEQFF.